This T cell receptor beta chain was retrieved from a study of cytomegalovirus exposure and HLA in healthy donors. Study outcomes and limitations: For most TCR sequences rarity was the rule, although some public TCRs occurred in many donors. A later analysis found first-cohort TCR clusters tended to co-occur in the 90 to 150 validation repertoires.

With regard to this clone: Its antigen is not identified.

Germline V CDR1 and CDR2: LGHNA, YNFKEQ. The CDR3 loop spans 16 amino acids. V was trimmed by 1 base and J by 0 bases, leaving 10 bases between them. Sequencing was performed with immunoSEQ multiplex PCR; in TCRdb, only in-frame clones are kept and a portion is missing. The table includes under 150,000 clones, around 90% detected once. This TCR came from a woman aged 18-35 years in good health and CMV-seronegative. The chain has TRBV4-2 and TRBJ1-3; D remains unclear. Sequencing used PBMCs. The CDR3 loop reads CASSQVGQSSGNTIYF. The DNA for the CDR3 is TGTGCCAGCAGCCAAGTTGGGCAGAGCTCTGGAAACACCATATATTTT.